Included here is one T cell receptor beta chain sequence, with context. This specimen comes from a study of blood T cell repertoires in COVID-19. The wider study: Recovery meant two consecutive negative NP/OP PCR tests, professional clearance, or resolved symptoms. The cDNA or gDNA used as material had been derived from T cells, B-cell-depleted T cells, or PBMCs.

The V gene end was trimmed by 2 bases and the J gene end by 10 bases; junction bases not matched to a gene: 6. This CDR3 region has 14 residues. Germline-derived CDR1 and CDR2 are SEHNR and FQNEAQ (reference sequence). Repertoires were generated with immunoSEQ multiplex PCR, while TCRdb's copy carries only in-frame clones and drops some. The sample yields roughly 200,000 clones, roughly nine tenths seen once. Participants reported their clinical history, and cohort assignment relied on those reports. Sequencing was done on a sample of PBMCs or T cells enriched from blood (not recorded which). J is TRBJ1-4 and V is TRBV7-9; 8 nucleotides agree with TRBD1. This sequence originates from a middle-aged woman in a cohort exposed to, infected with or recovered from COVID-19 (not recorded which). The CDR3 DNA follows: TGTGCCAGCAGCTTACCGGGACAGGACGGAAAACTGTTTTTT. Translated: CASSLPGQDGKLFF. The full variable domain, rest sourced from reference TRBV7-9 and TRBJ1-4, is DTGVSQNPRHKITKRGQNVTFRCDPISEHNRLYWYRQTLGQGPEFLTYFQNEAQLEKSRLLSDRFSAERPKGSFSTLEIQRTEQGDSAMYLCASSLPGQDGKLFFGSGTQLSVL.